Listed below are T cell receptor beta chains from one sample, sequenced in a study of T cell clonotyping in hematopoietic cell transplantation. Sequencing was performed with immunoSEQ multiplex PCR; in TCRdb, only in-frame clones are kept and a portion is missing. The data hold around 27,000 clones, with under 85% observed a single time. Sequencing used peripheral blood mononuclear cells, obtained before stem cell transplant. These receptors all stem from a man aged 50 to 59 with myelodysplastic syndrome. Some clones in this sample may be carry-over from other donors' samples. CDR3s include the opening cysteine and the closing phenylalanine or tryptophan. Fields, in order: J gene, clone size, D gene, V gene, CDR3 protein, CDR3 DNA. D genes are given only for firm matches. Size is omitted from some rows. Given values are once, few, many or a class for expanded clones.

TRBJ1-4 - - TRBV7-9 CASSLLTLSEKLFF TGTGCCAGCAGCTTATTAACTCTAAGTGAAAAACTGTTTTTT
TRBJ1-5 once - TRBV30 CAWSGPGRRDQPQHF TGTGCCTGGAGTGGACCGGGCCGGAGGGATCAGCCCCAGCATTTT
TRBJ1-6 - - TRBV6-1 CASSELRGLDSPLHF TGTGCCAGCAGTGAACTGCGTGGGTTGGATTCACCCCTCCACTTT
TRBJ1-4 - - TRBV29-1 CSVEVLGGGMGEKLFF TGCAGCGTTGAAGTCTTAGGGGGAGGTATGGGTGAAAAACTGTTTTTT
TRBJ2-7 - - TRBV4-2 CASSLGGTDSYEQYF TGTGCCAGCAGCCTTGGTGGGACGGACTCCTACGAGCAGTACTTC
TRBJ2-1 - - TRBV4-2 CASSQGQGQGQFF TGTGCCAGCAGCCAGGGACAAGGGCAGGGCCAGTTCTTC
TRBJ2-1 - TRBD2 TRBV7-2 CASSSGLAGGNEQFF TGTGCCAGCAGCTCGGGACTAGCTGGGGGCAATGAGCAGTTCTTC
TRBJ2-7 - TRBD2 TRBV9 CASSVSGAIGYEQYF TGTGCCAGCAGCGTTAGCGGGGCTATCGGTTACGAGCAGTACTTC
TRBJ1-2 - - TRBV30 CAGGPGQLYGYTF TGTGCCGGGGGCCCAGGGCAGCTCTATGGCTACACCTTC
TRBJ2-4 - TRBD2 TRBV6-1 CAADRRGGYDIQYF TGTGCCGCAGACCGGCGGGGGGGGTACGACATTCAGTACTTC
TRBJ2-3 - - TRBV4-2 CASSRTLGAGDTQYF TGTGCCAGCAGCCGGACCCTCGGGGCCGGAGATACGCAGTATTTT
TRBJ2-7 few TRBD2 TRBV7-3 CASATSGRAYEQYF TGTGCCAGCGCGACTAGCGGGAGGGCCTACGAGCAGTACTTC
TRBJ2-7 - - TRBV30 CAWRRGNEQYF TGTGCCTGGAGGCGAGGGAACGAGCAGTACTTC
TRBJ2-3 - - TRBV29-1 CSVGRGTDTQYF TGCAGCGTTGGAAGGGGCACAGATACGCAGTATTTT
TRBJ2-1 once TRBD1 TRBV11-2 CASSRRTGAYNEQFF TGTGCCAGCAGCCGACGAACAGGGGCGTACAATGAGCAGTTCTTC
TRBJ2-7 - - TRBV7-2 CASSPTMRGEQYF TGTGCCAGCAGCCCTACCATGAGGGGCGAGCAGTACTTC
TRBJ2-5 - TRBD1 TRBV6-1 CASSRDREETQYF TGTGCCAGTAGTAGGGACAGGGAAGAGACCCAGTACTTC
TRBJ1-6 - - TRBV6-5 CASKDRGSPLHF TGTGCCAGCAAGGATAGGGGTTCACCCCTCCACTTT
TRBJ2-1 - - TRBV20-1 CSASRPNEQFF TGCAGTGCTAGCCGCCCCAATGAGCAGTTCTTC
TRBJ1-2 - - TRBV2 CASSESVSPYYGYTF TGTGCCAGCAGTGAGTCCGTTTCGCCCTACTATGGCTACACCTTC
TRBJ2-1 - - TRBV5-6 CASSDPDIFLYNEQFF TGTGCCAGCAGTGACCCGGACATATTTCTCTACAATGAGCAGTTCTTC
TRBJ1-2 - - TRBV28 CASSLSAGRAFGYTF TGTGCCAGCAGTTTATCCGCAGGGCGGGCGTTTGGCTACACCTTC
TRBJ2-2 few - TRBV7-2 CASSLNWAGELFF TGTGCCAGCAGCCTTAACTGGGCCGGGGAGCTGTTTTTT
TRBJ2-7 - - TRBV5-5 CASSSGVGEQYF TGTGCCAGCAGCTCGGGGGTGGGCGAGCAGTACTTC
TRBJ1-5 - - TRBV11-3 CASSPTPNQPQHF TGTGCCAGCAGCCCCACCCCCAATCAGCCCCAGCATTTT
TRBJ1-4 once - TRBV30 CAWSVIRQRNRMGLFF TGTGCCTGGAGTGTAATCAGGCAACGAAACCGAATGGGGCTGTTTTTT
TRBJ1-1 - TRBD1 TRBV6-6 CASSQGQGFTNTEAFF TGTGCCAGCAGCCAGGGACAGGGGTTTACGAACACTGAAGCTTTCTTT
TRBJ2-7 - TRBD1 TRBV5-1 CASSPNTGGLEEQYF TGCGCCAGCAGCCCTAATACAGGGGGCCTCGAGGAGCAGTACTTC
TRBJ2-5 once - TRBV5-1 CASSLGPLGGDVETQYF TGCGCCAGCAGCTTGGGCCCCCTCGGAGGGGATGTGGAGACCCAGTACTTC
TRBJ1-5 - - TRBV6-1 CASRQNQPQHF TGTGCCAGCAGGCAAAATCAGCCCCAGCATTTT
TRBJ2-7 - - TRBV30 CAWIPRDKSYEQYF TGTGCCTGGATCCCACGGGACAAATCCTACGAGCAGTACTTC
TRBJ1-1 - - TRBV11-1 CASSLRAGRNTEAFF TGTGCCAGCAGCTTAAGGGCAGGGAGGAACACTGAAGCTTTCTTT
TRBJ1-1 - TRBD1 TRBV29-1 CSVEQGVNTEAFF TGCAGCGTGGAACAGGGGGTGAACACTGAAGCTTTCTTT
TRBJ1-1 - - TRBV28 CASGGPVGAGGTEAFF TGTGCCAGCGGGGGGCCAGTCGGGGCCGGGGGCACTGAAGCTTTCTTT
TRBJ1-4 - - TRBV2 CASQDGVNEKLFF TGTGCCAGCCAGGACGGAGTAAATGAAAAACTGTTTTTT
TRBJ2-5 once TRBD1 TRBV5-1 CASSPRQGAQETQYF TGCGCCAGCAGCCCTAGACAGGGGGCCCAAGAGACCCAGTACTTC
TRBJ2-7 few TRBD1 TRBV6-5 CASSFGTGSSYEQYF TGTGCCAGCAGTTTCGGGACAGGGAGCTCCTACGAGCAGTACTTC
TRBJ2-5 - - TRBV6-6 CASSYAPKETQYF TGTGCCAGCAGTTACGCCCCGAAAGAGACCCAGTACTTC
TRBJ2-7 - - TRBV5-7 CASRRDSRSYEQYF TGTGCCAGCAGGCGTGACAGTCGCTCCTACGAGCAGTACTTC
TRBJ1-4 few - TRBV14 CASSHRQEGEKLFF TGTGCCAGCAGCCATAGACAGGAGGGTGAAAAACTGTTTTTT
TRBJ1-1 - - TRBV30 CAWTPGTTEAFF TGTGCCTGGACCCCAGGGACCACTGAAGCTTTCTTT
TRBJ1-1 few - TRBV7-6 CASSLQGKGTEAFF TGTGCCAGCAGCCTGCAGGGTAAGGGCACTGAAGCTTTCTTT